One sample yielded the 20 T cell receptor beta chains listed below, sequenced in a study of vaccination effects on CD4 cells after COVID-19. With the ViraFEST assay, the study expanded antigen-specific CD4+ T cells using viral peptide pools, then sequenced them. An approximately 10-day culture period preceded the isolation of CD4+ T cells. The person had a PCR-confirmed SARS-CoV-2 infection during March to December 2020. The table came from immunoSEQ multiplex PCR; TCRdb's copy has only in-frame clones and leaves some out. The sample includes under 80,000 clones, 65% to 75% of them seen just once. The antigens for these receptors are not known. Material: CD4+ T cells from PBMCs cultured with HIV peptides, obtained before COVID-19 vaccination. Regarding subset: HIV-1 Nef peptide pool negative control/reference culture. The receptors stem from a human donor who had a prior SARS-CoV-2 infection.

The rearrangement links TRBV7-9 to TRBJ2-5, with 8 bases fitting TRBD2. Per the germline V gene, CDR1 is SEHNR and CDR2 is FQNEAQ (reference sequence). The CDR3 has 14 residues. V shed 4 bases and J 5 bases; nucleotides not matched to a gene: 6. CDR3 region: CASSSGLARETQYF. The DNA of the CDR3 is TGTGCCAGCAGCTCAGGACTAGCCCGGGAGACCCAGTACTTC.

J is TRBJ2-1 and V is TRBV29-1, with D possibly matching TRBD2 (6 bases). The V and J ends lost 7 bases and 9 bases respectively, with 16 bases between them. Germline lookup yields CDR1 SQVTM and CDR2 ANQGSEA. This CDR3 has 12 amino acids. The CDR3 coding sequence is TGCAGCGCCTCGGACTATGTCGTTGAGCAGTTCTTC. Its protein is CSASDYVVEQFF.

The V call is TRBV6-6, the J call TRBJ2-7, with 12 positions matching TRBD2. Losses at the gene ends were 6 bases for V and 6 bases for J; bases not matched to a gene: 9. The CDR3 sequence is 15 residues long. The V gene's germline CDR1 is MNHNY and CDR2 SVGAGI (reference sequence). The CDR3 is CASRLRLAGESEQYF. For the CDR3, the DNA is TGTGCCAGCAGACTTCGACTAGCGGGAGAAAGCGAGCAGTACTTC.

The V and J genes are TRBV6-5 and TRBJ2-1; D uncertain. Germline V gives CDR1 MNHEY, CDR2 SVGAGI. V gave up 0 bases and J gave up 7 bases, with 10 bases separating them. This CDR3 spans 14 amino acids. CDR3 protein: CASSYSLNVNEQFF. The CDR3 DNA is TGTGCCAGCAGTTACTCGTTGAACGTTAATGAGCAGTTCTTC.

This clone has just one count. The chain recombines TRBV7-2 with TRBJ2-7; D is possibly TRBD1 or TRBD2 (6 bases each). V lost 3 bases and J 3 bases, leaving 21 bases between the germline ends. CDR1 is SGHTA, CDR2 FQGNSA, per germline. The length of the CDR3 is 17 residues. For the CDR3, the DNA is TGTGCCAGCAGCTTCTTTGGGGGGCCACTAACCAACTACGAGCAGTACTTC. Protein sequence: CASSFFGGPLTNYEQYF.

The chain combines TRBV24-1 with TRBJ2-1; 12 bases align to TRBD2. Per the germline V gene, CDR1 is KGHDR and CDR2 is SFDVKD. The CDR3 contains 16 residues. The ends lost 7 bases at V and 3 bases at J; junction bases unmatched: 6. The CDR3 DNA follows: TGTGCCACCAGCCAAGGACTAGCGGGAATCTACAATGAGCAGTTCTTC. It translates to CATSQGLAGIYNEQFF.

This chain joins TRBV27 and TRBJ2-7; 9 nucleotides match TRBD1. Germline assignment: CDR1 MNHEY and CDR2 SMNVEV (reference sequence). The V gene end was trimmed by 3 bases and the J gene end by 6 bases; junction bases not matched to a gene: 6. The CDR3 is 14 residues long. The CDR3 DNA sequence: TGTGCCAGCAGTTTGGACAGGGGAAGCCGCGAGCAGTACTTC. This encodes CASSLDRGSREQYF.

The rearrangement uses TRBV4-1 and TRBJ1-6; D uncertain. The V gene's germline CDR1 is MGHRA and CDR2 YSYEKL. The CDR3 loop spans 15 amino acids. Between the trimmed V and J ends, which lost 4 bases and 0 bases, there was a span of 7 bases. DNA of the CDR3: TGCGCCAGCAGCCCCGGGAGCTCCTATAATTCACCCCTCCACTTT. Residues: CASSPGSSYNSPLHF.

The chain employs TRBV29-1 and TRBJ2-7, with D tentatively TRBD2 (6 bases). The V gene lost 0 bases and the J gene lost 6 bases, with 12 bases spanning the gap. The CDR3 has 13 amino acids. CDR1 and CDR2 (germline): SQVTM, ANQGSEA. The CDR3 region has the DNA TGCAGCGTTGAAGAGGCGGGGATGGGCGAGCAGTACTTC. Translated, it gives CSVEEAGMGEQYF.

The chain has TRBV6-2 or TRBV6-3 and TRBJ2-7, with D possibly matching TRBD1 (5 bases). The CDR3 contains 12 residues. V lost 6 bases, J lost 2 bases, and 8 bases lay in between. Germline CDR1 and CDR2: MNHEY and SVGEGT. CDR3 sequence reads: CASSQGPYEQYF. The CDR3 DNA is TGTGCCAGCAGCCAGGGCCCCTACGAGCAGTACTTC.

This clone turned up a few times. This sequence joins TRBV7-3 and TRBJ2-2; 12 positions agree with TRBD2. Unmatched junction bases numbered 7, after V lost 4 bases and J lost 7 bases. The CDR3 contains 16 residues. The V gene's germline CDR1 is SGHTA and CDR2 FQGTGA. The CDR3 loop reads CASSSPETSGSGELFF. The CDR3 DNA follows: TGTGCCAGCAGCTCCCCGGAGACTAGCGGGAGCGGGGAGCTGTTTTTT.

The V call is TRBV6-1, the J call TRBJ2-5; perhaps TRBD1 as D (5 bases). CDR3 size: 14 residues. CDR1 is MNHNS, CDR2 SASEGT, per germline. Trimming took 2 bases from V and 4 from J, leaving 11 bases between them. CDR3 residues: CASSETTVGETQYF. DNA for the CDR3: TGTGCCAGCAGTGAAACGACAGTCGGAGAGACCCAGTACTTC.

The V call is TRBV4-2, the J call TRBJ1-2; D unresolved. Germline V gene sequence: CDR1 LGHNA, CDR2 YNFKEQ. The germline V and J ends were trimmed by 1 base and 4 bases, with 19 bases remaining between them. CDR3 length equals 17 residues. The CDR3 sequence is CASSQVTATWKSYGYTF. The CDR3, as DNA: TGTGCCAGCAGCCAAGTAACCGCCACATGGAAGAGCTATGGCTACACCTTC.

CDR3 nucleotides: TGTGCCAGCAGCCGGGACTCGAGATTCTGGTACTTC. The encoded protein is CASSRDSRFWYF. This rearrangement joins TRBV7-9 to TRBJ2-7, with a possible D match to TRBD2 (6 bases). The CDR3 loop spans 12 amino acids. The germline V gene has CDR1 SEHNR and CDR2 FQNEAQ (reference sequence). V lost 5 bases and J lost 12, with 17 bases in between.

V and J are TRBV19 and TRBJ2-6; D ambiguous. Trimming cost V 7 bases and J 1 base, with 14 bases left between them. The CDR3 loop spans 16 amino acids. Germline V gene lookup returns CDR1 LNHDA and CDR2 SQIVND (reference sequence). The CDR3 DNA is TGTGCCAGTAAGCGAGCCGCGAATTCTGGGGCCAACGTCCTGACTTTC. It encodes CASKRAANSGANVLTF.

The rearrangement links TRBV5-1 to TRBJ2-6, with 10 bases lining up with TRBD1. Per germline, CDR1 SGHRS and CDR2 YFSETQ. The J segment lost 2 bases and the V segment lost 1 base, leaving 3 bases of the junction unmatched. The CDR3 runs 17 residues. CDR3 sequence reads: CASSLLTGGPGANVLTF. As DNA, the CDR3 is TGCGCCAGCAGCTTGTTGACAGGGGGCCCTGGGGCCAACGTCCTGACTTTC.

V is TRBV5-5 and J is TRBJ2-3; perhaps TRBD1 as D (5 bases). Trimming stripped 0 bases from V and 4 bases from J, with 9 bases between. CDR3 length: 14 residues. Germline CDR1 and CDR2: SGHKS and YYEKEE (reference sequence). This CDR3 is CASSLARVADTQYF. CDR3 nucleotides: TGTGCCAGCAGCTTGGCCAGGGTAGCAGATACGCAGTATTTT.

This clone was counted a single time. The rearrangement joins TRBV20-1 to TRBJ2-7; D is uncertain. This CDR3 is 11 amino acids long. Per the germline V gene, CDR1 is DFQATT and CDR2 is SNEGSKA (reference sequence). V lost 3 bases and J 5 bases, leaving 8 bases between the germline ends. Here the CDR3 reads CSASFRDEQYF. For the CDR3, the DNA is TGCAGTGCTAGTTTTAGAGACGAGCAGTACTTC.

V gene TRBV7-8 combines with J gene TRBJ2-5; 9 nucleotides align to TRBD1. After removal of 5 bases from V and 0 bases from J, the junction contained 13 bases not matched to a gene. The CDR3 covers 18 residues. CDR1 SGHVS and CDR2 FQNEAQ come from the germline V gene. Written as DNA, the CDR3 is TGTGCCAGCAGCACCCGGGACAGGGAGTTAAACTACCAAGAGACCCAGTACTTC. Residues: CASSTRDRELNYQETQYF. The variable domain in full, completed from reference TRBV7-8 and TRBJ2-5, reads GAGVSQSPRYKVAKRGQDVALRCDPISGHVSLFWYQQALGQGPEFLTYFQNEAQLDKSGLPSDRFFAERPEGSVSTLKIQRTQQEDSAVYLCASSTRDRELNYQETQYFGPGTRLLVL.

This chain connects TRBV3-1 (or the pseudogene TRBV3-2) to TRBJ1-2; D is perhaps TRBD1 (6 bases). V lost 0 bases, J lost 8 bases, and 13 bases lay in between. Germline V gene sequence: CDR1 LGHDT, CDR2 YNNKEL (reference sequence). This CDR3 is 14 amino acids long. The CDR3 coding sequence is TGTGCCAGCAGCCAAGAAGTGGGGAGGGGGGGCTACACCTTC. This sequence encodes CASSQEVGRGGYTF.